This T cell receptor (beta chain) was sequenced for a study of T cell changes during pregnancy in multiple sclerosis. Measured with immunoSEQ multiplex PCR; TCRdb has only the in-frame clones, and not every one. The sample has approximately 40,000 clones, about 88% seen once. The CDR3 totals 11 residues. Germline CDR1 reads DFQATT; CDR2 reads SNEGSKA (reference sequence). V was cut by 7 bases and J by 1 base, with 7 bases left in between. The source was CD4+ T cells from peripheral blood mononuclear cells, collected in the second trimester of pregnancy. The TCR was taken from a female donor with multiple sclerosis, enrolled in a pregnancy study. This chain connects TRBV20-1 to TRBJ2-5; D is unclear. The CDR3 DNA reads TGCAGTGGGCAGTTCCAAGAGACCCAGTACTTC. It is translated as CSGQFQETQYF.